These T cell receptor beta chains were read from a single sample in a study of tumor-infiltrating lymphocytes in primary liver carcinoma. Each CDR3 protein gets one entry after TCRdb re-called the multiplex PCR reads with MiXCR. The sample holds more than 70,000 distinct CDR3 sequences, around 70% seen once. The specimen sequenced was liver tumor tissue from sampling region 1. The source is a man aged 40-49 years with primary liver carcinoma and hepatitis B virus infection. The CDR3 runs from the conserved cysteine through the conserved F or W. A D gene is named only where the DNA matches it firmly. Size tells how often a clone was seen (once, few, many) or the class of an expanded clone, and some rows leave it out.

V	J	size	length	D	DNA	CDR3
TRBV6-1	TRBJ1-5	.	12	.	TGTACCAGCACCCTGACGGGGACCCCACGACATTTT	CTSTLTGTPRHF
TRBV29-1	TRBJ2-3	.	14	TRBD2	TGCAACGTCGCTCCTAGCGGGGACACAGATACGCAGTTTTTT	CNVAPSGDTDTQFF
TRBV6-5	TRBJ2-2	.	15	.	TGTGCCAGTAGTTACGCAGAGGACGGCACCGGGGACCTGTTTTTT	CASSYAEDGTGDLFF
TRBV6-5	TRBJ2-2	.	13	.	TGTGCCAGCCGGGGTTCTAACACCGGGGAGCTGTTTTTT	CASRGSNTGELFF
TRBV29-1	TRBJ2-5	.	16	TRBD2	TGCAGCGTTGGCGGACTAGCGGGAGCCTCCCATGAGACCCAGTACTTC	CSVGGLAGASHETQYF
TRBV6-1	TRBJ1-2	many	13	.	TGTGCCAGCAGTGAAAACAGGGCGCATGGCTACACCTTC	CASSENRAHGYTF
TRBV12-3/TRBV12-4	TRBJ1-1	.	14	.	TGTGCCAGCAGTTCACCAGGGGCGAGGTCTGAAGCTTTCTTC	CASSSPGARSEAFF
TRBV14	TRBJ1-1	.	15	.	TGTGCCAGCAGCCTACACGGTATTCCGAGTATTGAAGCTTTCTTC	CASSLHGIPSIEAFF
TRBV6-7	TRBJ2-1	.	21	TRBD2	TGTGCCAGCAGTTACTCTCAGGGTAGGCCGCAAGCGGGAGGGGCCTATAATGAGCAGTCCTTC	CASSYSQGRPQAGGAYNEQSF
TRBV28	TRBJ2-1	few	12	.	TGTGCCAGCACCGTCGGGAGCGATGAGCAGTTCTTC	CASTVGSDEQFF
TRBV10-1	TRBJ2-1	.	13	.	TGCGCCGGCAGTGGACAAGGCTATAATGAGCAGTTCTTC	CAGSGQGYNEQFF
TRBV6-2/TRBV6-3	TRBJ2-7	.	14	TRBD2	TGTGCCAGCAGACTCGGGACTAGCGGTTGCGAGCAGTACTTC	CASRLGTSGCEQYF
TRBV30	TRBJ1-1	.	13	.	TGTGCCCGGAGGGGGGGCTCGTATACTGAAGCTTTCTTT	CARRGGSYTEAFF